The clone carrying this T cell receptor (beta chain) was seen a single time. Some clones are missing from TCRdb's copy, which holds only in-frame ones; the method was immunoSEQ multiplex PCR. The sample has under 80,000 clones, less than 90% seen once. The source of the sample is a study of blood T cell repertoires in COVID-19. The receptor was derived from a man in his fifties with active COVID-19. The source material was peripheral blood.

Here the CDR3 reads CASSPTAGETQYF. The CDR3 bases are TGTGCCAGCAGCCCCACGGCCGGAGAGACGCAGTATTTT. This chain connects TRBV5-5 to TRBJ2-3; D not certain. Germline CDR1 is SGHKS and CDR2 is YYEKEE (reference sequence). This CDR3 is built from 13 residues. The germline V and J ends were trimmed by 4 bases and 9 bases, with 15 bases remaining between them.